The 29 T cell receptor beta chains presented below share a single source sample, sequenced in a study of blood T cell repertoires in COVID-19. Profiling relied on immunoSEQ multiplex PCR, and the TCRdb table lists in-frame clones only, not all of them. The data show fewer than 350,000 clones, 75% to 90% seen once. The sequenced sample consisted of PBMCs or T cells enriched from blood (not recorded which). Every receptor here comes from a young man who had recovered from COVID-19.

This clone occurred a few times. This rearrangement joins TRBV10-3 to TRBJ2-7; a possible D gene is TRBD1 (5 bases). V was trimmed by 10 bases and J by 1 base, leaving 20 bases between them. Germline V gene data show CDR1 as ENHRY and CDR2 as SYGVKD. The CDR3 runs 15 residues. CDR3 amino acids: CATLPQTDSSYEQYF. The DNA for the CDR3 is TGTGCCACCCTACCCCAGACAGACAGTTCCTACGAGCAGTACTTC.

The rearrangement links TRBV7-2 to TRBJ2-1; D gene unclear. This CDR3 region has 12 residues. V was trimmed by 4 bases and J by 10 bases, leaving 11 bases between them. The V gene's germline CDR1 is SGHTA and CDR2 FQGNSA. CDR3 DNA sequence: TGTGCCAGCAGCTATGTCGCTCGGGAGCAGTTCTTC. Its protein is CASSYVAREQFF.

The chain couples TRBV2 to TRBJ1-1; a possible D gene is TRBD1 (5 bases). V was cut by 4 bases and J by 1 base, with 7 bases left in between. The germline CDR1 and CDR2 sequences are SNHLY and FYNNEI. This CDR3 has 13 amino acids. The CDR3 coding sequence is TGTGCCAGCAGTGGACAGTGGAACACTGAAGCTTTCTTT. This codes for CASSGQWNTEAFF.

This clone was found once. The chain recombines TRBV7-8 with TRBJ2-1; maybe TRBD1 (6 bases). CDR1 SGHVS and CDR2 FQNEAQ come from the germline V gene. Trimming removed 0 bases at V and 1 base at J, with 10 bases between. The CDR3 sequence is 16 residues long. The CDR3 DNA is TGTGCCAGCAGCTTAGCGGTCAGGGGTTCCTACAATGAGCAGTTCTTC. It is translated as CASSLAVRGSYNEQFF.

This chain joins TRBV6-6 and TRBJ2-7; 9 bases align to TRBD2. V shed 0 bases, J shed 9 bases, and the junction held 9 bases outside the gene matches. The CDR3 consists of 15 residues. The V gene's germline CDR1 is MNHNY and CDR2 SVGAGI (reference sequence). DNA of the CDR3: TGTGCCAGCAGTTACTCCGTTAGTAGCGGGGGTTGGCAGTACTTC. This sequence encodes CASSYSVSSGGWQYF.

V gene TRBV19 combines with J gene TRBJ2-5; D gene ambiguous. The CDR3 consists of 14 residues. CDR1 is LNHDA, CDR2 SQIVND, per germline (reference sequence). V shed 7 bases and J shed 4 bases, with 16 bases lying between them. CDR3 sequence: CASKHPDFGETQYF. Written as DNA, the CDR3 is TGTGCCAGTAAGCACCCTGATTTTGGAGAGACCCAGTACTTC.

The genes are TRBV6-1 and TRBJ2-6, with D unclear. Trimming removed 1 base from V and 0 bases from J, with 16 bases in between. The V gene's germline CDR1 is MNHNS and CDR2 SASEGT. The CDR3 is 19 amino acids. The CDR3 bases are TGTGCCAGCAGTGAAGTTATGGCGGCCCTAAGCTCTGGGGCCAACGTCCTGACTTTC. Translating gives CASSEVMAALSSGANVLTF.

V is TRBV15 and J is TRBJ2-7, with 11 bases aligning to TRBD2. The CDR3 runs 16 residues. Unmatched junction bases numbered 10, after V lost 3 bases and J lost 6 bases. Germline V gene data show CDR1 as LNHNV and CDR2 as YYDKDF (reference sequence). The CDR3 spells CATSRPTSGAAFEQYF. The CDR3 coding sequence is TGTGCCACCAGCAGGCCGACTAGCGGGGCCGCGTTCGAGCAGTACTTC.

The chain employs TRBV2 and TRBJ2-7; 7 bases are shared with TRBD2. The V gene's germline CDR1 is SNHLY and CDR2 FYNNEI. This CDR3 spans 15 amino acids. V was pared by 11 bases and J by 3 bases, with 16 bases of the junction left unmatched. The DNA of the CDR3 is TGTGCCGGCGAGAGAAGCGGGATCTCCTACTACGAGCAGTACTTC. It is translated as CAGERSGISYYEQYF.

The chain uses TRBV7-2 and TRBJ1-3; TRBD1 might be the D (6 bases). CDR3 length equals 14 residues. Germline V CDR1 and CDR2: SGHTA, FQGNSA. V lost 4 bases, J lost 4 bases, and 11 bases lay in between. CDR3 DNA: TGTGCCAGCAGCTCACAGGGTTTGGGAAACACCATATATTTT. Its protein is CASSSQGLGNTIYF.

This clone was recorded once. This chain connects TRBV9 to TRBJ1-4; a possible D gene is TRBD1 (5 bases). CDR3 length: 15 residues. V dropped 3 bases and J dropped 3 bases, with 12 bases sitting between them. Germline V gene data show CDR1 as SGDLS and CDR2 as YYNGEE. The CDR3 loop is CASSAQGTANEKLFF. The DNA of the CDR3 is TGTGCCAGCAGCGCCCAGGGAACGGCTAATGAAAAACTGTTTTTT.

The chain joins TRBV10-3 to TRBJ2-2; tentatively, D is TRBD1 (8 bases). CDR3 length equals 15 residues. Per the germline V gene, CDR1 is ENHRY and CDR2 is SYGVKD. Trimming stripped 2 bases from V and 9 bases from J, with 16 bases between. The CDR3 DNA follows: TGTGCCATCAGTGAGGGGACAGGCGGGAGTTGGGAGCTGTTTTTT. Its protein is CAISEGTGGSWELFF.

The J gene is TRBJ2-7, the V gene TRBV12-3 or TRBV12-4; 7 bases are a match to TRBD1. With 3 bases clipped from V and 6 bases from J, the junction kept 2 bases outside the gene matches. The length of the CDR3 is 12 residues. CDR3 in amino acids: CASSFYRGEQYF. The CDR3 nucleotides are TGTGCCAGCAGTTTTTACAGGGGCGAGCAGTACTTC.

V gene TRBV16 combines with J gene TRBJ2-3; TRBD2 is a possible D gene (6 bases). Deletions cut 3 bases from V and 2 bases from J, with 9 bases between. The CDR3 consists of 14 residues. Germline CDR1 and CDR2: KGHSY and FQNENV. The CDR3 sequence: CASSHRDFTDTQYF. The CDR3 DNA follows: TGTGCCAGCAGCCACCGGGACTTCACAGATACGCAGTATTTT.

The chain recombines TRBV10-3 with TRBJ1-3; D is unclear. CDR3 length: 12 residues. Germline CDR1 and CDR2: ENHRY and SYGVKD. V shed 6 bases and J shed 0 bases, with 3 bases lying between them. The DNA of the CDR3 is TGTGCCATCAGCTTCTCTGGAAACACCATATATTTT. Translation: CAISFSGNTIYF.

The chain links TRBV25-1 to TRBJ1-6; D uncertain. The CDR3 extends over 14 amino acids. Germline V gives CDR1 MGHDK, CDR2 SYGVNS. Trimming stripped 3 bases from V and 7 bases from J, with 10 bases between. CDR3 in amino acids: CASSDGSYNSPLHF. CDR3 DNA sequence: TGTGCCAGCAGTGACGGGAGTTACAATTCACCCCTCCACTTT.

V gene TRBV3-1 (or the pseudogene TRBV3-2) combines with J gene TRBJ1-5; 7 positions agree with TRBD1. This CDR3 comprises 14 residues. The J segment lost 1 base and the V segment lost 6 bases, leaving 3 bases of the junction unmatched. In germline, CDR1 is LGHDT, CDR2 YNNKEL (reference sequence). The DNA for the CDR3 is TGTGCCAGCAGTCGACAGGGAAGCAATCAGCCCCAGCATTTT. Its translation: CASSRQGSNQPQHF.

The rearrangement joins TRBV12-3 or TRBV12-4 to TRBJ1-2; maybe TRBD1 (6 bases). Trimming removed 6 bases from V and 8 bases from J, with 13 bases in between. There are 12 residues in the CDR3. CDR3 sequence: CASSLDRIGYTF. DNA of the CDR3: TGTGCCAGCAGCCTCGACAGGATAGGCTACACCTTC.

The rearrangement joins TRBV25-1 to TRBJ2-7; 9 bases line up with TRBD1. This CDR3 region has 17 residues. The ends lost 3 bases at V and 2 bases at J; junction bases unmatched: 11. Germline CDR1 is MGHDK and CDR2 is SYGVNS. This chain's CDR3 is CASSEYKRDRVTYEQYF. Here the CDR3 DNA reads TGTGCCAGCAGTGAGTACAAACGGGACAGGGTTACCTACGAGCAGTACTTC.

V is TRBV7-3 and J is TRBJ2-1; 7 bases are shared with TRBD2. CDR3 size: 15 residues. Trimming took 5 bases from V and 5 from J; bases not matched to a gene: 9. Germline V lookup: CDR1 SGHTA, CDR2 FQGTGA. In DNA, the CDR3 is TGTGCCAGCAGCCCTTGGACTAGGAAACACAATGAGCAGTTCTTC. It specifies CASSPWTRKHNEQFF. Full variable domain (rest looked up from reference TRBV7-3 and TRBJ2-1): GAGVSQTPSNKVTEKGKYVELRCDPISGHTALYWYRQSLGQGPEFLIYFQGTGAADDSGLPNDRFFAVRPEGSVSTLKIQRTERGDSAVYLCASSPWTRKHNEQFFGPGTRLTVL.

V usage is TRBV6-5 and J usage is TRBJ2-7; D remains unclear. The CDR3 contains 16 residues. CDR1 MNHEY and CDR2 SVGAGI come from the germline V gene. The V end lost 0 bases, the J end lost 4 bases, and 16 bases lay between the germline ends. The CDR3 loop is CASSYSFPAGKYEQYF. The CDR3 nucleotides read TGTGCCAGCAGTTACTCATTCCCGGCAGGAAAATACGAGCAGTACTTC.

The chain couples TRBV18 to TRBJ1-2; D gene ambiguous. CDR3 length equals 15 residues. Germline CDR1 KGHSH, CDR2 LQKENI. The V gene lost 0 bases and the J gene lost 8 bases, with 16 bases spanning the gap. DNA for the CDR3: TGTGCCAGCTCACCACCTTCCTCGACCCGAGGGGGCTACACCTTC. It translates to CASSPPSSTRGGYTF.

This clone was counted a single time. This chain uses TRBV10-2 with TRBJ2-2; D is ambiguous. Trimming stripped 1 base from V and 0 bases from J, with 6 bases between. Germline CDR1 and CDR2: WSHSY and SAAADI. The CDR3 is made up of 15 amino acids. The CDR3 nucleotides are TGCGCCAGCAGTGAGTGGTTAGCGAACACCGGGGAGCTGTTTTTT. It yields the protein CASSEWLANTGELFF.

The genes are TRBV5-6 and TRBJ1-3; D is unresolved. Germline V lookup: CDR1 SGHDT, CDR2 YYEEEE. The CDR3 contains 15 residues. V lost 2 bases and J lost 0, with 9 bases in between. The CDR3 region has the DNA TGTGCCAGCAGCTTCCCAAGGAGCTCTGGAAACACCATATATTTT. It codes for CASSFPRSSGNTIYF.

This chain links TRBV9 with TRBJ2-7; D is possibly TRBD1 (5 bases). Germline CDR1 is SGDLS and CDR2 is YYNGEE. Trimming stripped 0 bases from V and 2 bases from J, with 21 bases between. The CDR3 runs to 18 residues. CDR3 in amino acids: CASSVEGSGPGSPYEQYF. CDR3 nucleotide sequence: TGTGCCAGCAGCGTAGAGGGTTCAGGTCCAGGGTCCCCCTACGAGCAGTACTTC.

The V gene is TRBV5-1, the J gene TRBJ1-4; D gene uncertain. The CDR3 contains 13 residues. Germline V gene data show CDR1 as SGHRS and CDR2 as YFSETQ. Between the trimmed V and J ends, which lost 4 bases and 0 bases, there was a span of 4 bases. In DNA form, the CDR3 reads TGCGCCAGCAGCCCAGCAACTAATGAAAAACTGTTTTTT. Translated, it gives CASSPATNEKLFF. Full variable domain (rest looked up from reference TRBV5-1 and TRBJ1-4): KAGVTQTPRYLIKTRGQQVTLSCSPISGHRSVSWYQQTPGQGLQFLFEYFSETQRNKGNFPGRFSGRQFSNSRSEMNVSTLELGDSALYLCASSPATNEKLFFGSGTQLSVL.

This clone was observed a single time. The chain is built from TRBV6-6 and TRBJ1-1, with TRBD1 matching 11 bases. The J segment lost 0 bases and the V segment lost 6 bases, leaving 6 bases of the junction unmatched. The CDR3 consists of 16 residues. CDR1 and CDR2 from the germline V gene are MNHNY and SVGAGI (reference sequence). CDR3 in DNA: TGTGCCAGCAGGCGGACAGGGGGCGCCTTGAACACTGAAGCTTTCTTT. Translated, it gives CASRRTGGALNTEAFF.

This rearrangement joins TRBV5-4 to TRBJ2-7; 8 nucleotides line up with TRBD2. V lost 3 bases, J lost 3 bases, and 11 bases stayed unmatched. This CDR3 contains 16 residues. Germline V CDR1 and CDR2: SGHNT, YYREEE (reference sequence). CDR3 bases: TGTGCCAGCAGCTCCGGACTAGCCCACGGGGACTACGAGCAGTACTTC. Its protein is CASSSGLAHGDYEQYF. Filled out from reference TRBV5-4 and TRBJ2-7, the complete variable domain reads ETGVTQSPTHLIKTRGQQVTLRCSSQSGHNTVSWYQQALGQGPQFIFQYYREEENGRGNFPPRFSGLQFPNYSSELNVNALELDDSALYLCASSSGLAHGDYEQYFGPGTRLTVT.

The rearrangement links TRBV4-3 to TRBJ1-1; TRBD1 is a possible D gene (5 bases). Trimming took off 0 bases at V and 0 bases at J, with 8 bases between the two ends. Germline V CDR1 and CDR2: LGHNA, YSLEER. The CDR3 spans 15 residues. The CDR3 DNA is TGCGCCAGCAGCCAAGATTCCAGGGTGAACACTGAAGCTTTCTTT. Amino acid sequence: CASSQDSRVNTEAFF.